A selection of T cell receptor beta chains follows, all from one sample in a study of T cells in Graves' hyperthyroidism and ophthalmopathy. Each CDR3 protein is one row after TCRdb ran MiXCR on the multiplex PCR reads. The sample contains hundreds of thousands of distinct CDR3 sequences, just under 20% of which appear only once. Sequenced material: blood. The receptors derive from a man between 40 and 49 years old with Graves' ophthalmopathy. Each CDR3 is given with its conserved first and last residue.

V,J,length,CDR3
TRBV2,TRBJ2-1,19,CASRSPADRAGGPGDEQFF
TRBV29-1,TRBJ2-5,9,CSVGETQYF
TRBV5-1,TRBJ1-1,13,CASSFGQSTEAFF
TRBV18,TRBJ1-3,13,CASARSSGNTIYF
TRBV6-1,TRBJ2-6,15,CASRLGGAGANVLTF
TRBV6-1,TRBJ2-3,15,CASSEAWQELDTQYF
TRBV18,TRBJ2-3,17,CASSPLLADEGTDTQYF
TRBV6-5,TRBJ1-2,16,CASSYSTGALNYGYTF
TRBV20-1,TRBJ1-2,16,CSARNIGTGRAYGYTF
TRBV12-3/TRBV12-4,TRBJ1-5,12,CASSLIDQPQHF
TRBV6-2/TRBV6-3,TRBJ2-1,15,CASRSDRRVYNDQFF
TRBV28,TRBJ2-5,14,CASSLDSTGETQYF
TRBV6-1,TRBJ1-5,13,CASRQGENQPQHF
TRBV5-6,TRBJ2-7,15,CASSQRLAQIHEQYF
TRBV6-9,TRBJ1-5,13,CASSYMGNQPQHF
TRBV20-1,TRBJ2-1,14,CSATGQGSYNEQFF
TRBV7-2,TRBJ2-7,15,CASSSTTSGRGEQYF
TRBV10-3,TRBJ2-7,18,CAISVKGLAGVPAYEQYF
TRBV28,TRBJ2-7,15,CASSWGLAGGGEQYF
TRBV15,TRBJ2-3,15,CATSSSGEGTDTQYF
TRBV20-1,TRBJ2-7,16,CSATRPRRASSYEQYF
TRBV6-5,TRBJ2-1,14,CASSSSGTSGSQFF
TRBV4-2,TRBJ2-5,17,CASSQLSSSVEGETQYF
TRBV5-1,TRBJ2-3,14,CASSQGDYTDTQYF
TRBV20-1,TRBJ2-6,16,CSASDRGRPGANVLTF
TRBV5-1,TRBJ2-1,16,CASSLGSGSLYNEQFF
TRBV9,TRBJ2-3,16,CASSTLVSAGGDTQYF
TRBV20-1,TRBJ1-1,15,CSARAGAGQNTEAFF
TRBV12-3/TRBV12-4,TRBJ2-3,14,CASRQSGGWDTQYF
TRBV19,TRBJ2-1,17,CATLSSGRSSSYNEQFF
TRBV5-1,TRBJ2-7,14,CASSPSGRAGEQYF
TRBV2,TRBJ1-5,11,CASGQNQPQHF
TRBV19,TRBJ2-2,15,CATRERNVNTGELFF
TRBV30,TRBJ1-3,14,CAWSVAAAGNTIYF
TRBV5-1,TRBJ2-7,13,CASSQTGDYEQYF
TRBV7-8,TRBJ2-3,16,CASSYLGQDDTDTQYF
TRBV6-5,TRBJ2-7,16,CASSYSKGGRRNEQYF
TRBV3-1,-,15,CASSQRDTWPYEQFF
TRBV7-7,TRBJ2-5,14,CASSAGTFQETQYF
TRBV29-1,TRBJ2-3,14,CSIRGTQVADTQYF
TRBV5-4,TRBJ2-1,15,CASSLGTPGYNEQFF
TRBV6-1,TRBJ2-7,14,CASSHVGTGVEQYF
TRBV20-1,TRBJ2-3,13,CSARDPGGDTQYF
TRBV18,TRBJ2-1,16,CASSSSLAVTYNEQFF
TRBV3-1,TRBJ2-5,14,CASSQDAGVETQYF
TRBV2,TRBJ2-4,13,CASSQDWGNIQYF
TRBV5-1,TRBJ2-1,14,CASSFGTSYNEQLF
TRBV30,TRBJ2-5,15,CAWNSLAGVSETQYF
TRBV11-2,TRBJ1-4,14,CASSYNRGDEKLFF
TRBV5-1,TRBJ2-1,13,CASSKTGRNEQFF